The 20 T cell receptor beta chains below all came from one sample that was sequenced in a study of blood T cells in healthy people across ages. Combining a sample-barcoded 5' primer with a J-beta primer mix, a second PCR ran for roughly 6 to 11 cycles. One entry per CDR3 protein results from TCRdb running MiXCR on the 5' RACE reads. The data hold approximately 880,000 distinct CDR3 sequences, with roughly 43% observed a single time. Sequencing was carried out using blood. The receptors stem from a man aged 25-45 years in good health.

This clonotype was seen only a few times. This sequence joins TRBV4-1 and TRBJ1-2; D remains ambiguous. Germline assignment: CDR1 MGHRA and CDR2 YSYEKL. The CDR3 length is 13 residues. The ends were cut back, 3 bases at V and 8 bases at J, with 13 bases in the middle. The CDR3, as DNA: TGCGCCAGCAGCCAGTACGTGGGATCCGGCTACACCTTC. It translates to CASSQYVGSGYTF.

This clonotype was counted ten times or more. The rearrangement links TRBV2 to TRBJ1-5; 10 bases fit TRBD1. The CDR3 runs to 16 residues. V was pared by 4 bases and J by 6 bases, with 9 bases of the junction left unmatched. Germline V gene lookup returns CDR1 SNHLY and CDR2 FYNNEI. The CDR3 sequence: CASSGTGGYYSQPQHF. CDR3 bases: TGTGCCAGCAGTGGGACAGGGGGTTATTATAGTCAGCCCCAGCATTTT.

J is TRBJ2-3 and V is TRBV5-1, with D tentatively TRBD2 (6 bases). Germline V gene data show CDR1 as SGHRS and CDR2 as YFSETQ. This CDR3 is 15 amino acids long. Trimming left V 2 bases short and J 4 bases short, with 14 bases between. This CDR3 reads CASSFTTGGPDTQYF. Here the CDR3 DNA reads TGCGCCAGCAGCTTTACGACCGGGGGTCCAGATACGCAGTATTTT.

This clonotype was seen a handful of times. The gene calls are TRBV6-2 or TRBV6-3 and TRBJ2-7; the D is unclear. V shed 2 bases and J shed 6 bases, with 11 bases lying between them. Per the germline V gene, CDR1 is MNHEY and CDR2 is SVGEGT. The CDR3 extends over 13 amino acids. For the CDR3, the DNA is TGTGCCAGCAGTTACATGATCACCCTCGAGCAGTACTTC. It translates to CASSYMITLEQYF.

This clonotype has just a few counts. The chain combines TRBV9 with TRBJ2-7; weak D call: TRBD2 (5 bases). Germline CDR1 reads SGDLS; CDR2 reads YYNGEE. CDR3 length equals 14 residues. The V and J ends lost 2 bases and 5 bases respectively, with 14 bases between them. Here the CDR3 DNA reads TGTGCCAGCAGCGTTACGGGGAGTAGCAACGAGCAGTACTTC. Its protein product is CASSVTGSSNEQYF.

The genes are TRBV21-1 and TRBJ1-1. TRBV21-1 is described as a pseudogene. The CDR3 has 15 residues. Here the CDR3 DNA reads TGTGCCAGCAGCAAAGTGGAGGTTTCGAACACTGAAGCTTTCTTT. Protein: CASSKVEVSNTEAFF.

The chain recombines TRBV18 with TRBJ2-7; TRBD1 matches 8 bases. Germline values: CDR1 KGHSH, CDR2 LQKENI. After removal of 6 bases from V and 2 bases from J, the junction contained 9 bases not matched to a gene. This CDR3 has 15 amino acids. DNA of the CDR3: TGTGCCAGCTCCCGTCCGGGACAGGACACCTACGAGCAGTACTTC. It codes for CASSRPGQDTYEQYF. The variable domain in full, with the rest retrieved from reference TRBV18 and TRBJ2-7, is NAGVMQNPRHLVRRRGQEARLRCSPMKGHSHVYWYRQLPEEGLKFMVYLQKENIIDESGMPKERFSAEFPKEGPSILRIQQVVRGDSAAYFCASSRPGQDTYEQYFGPGTRLTVT.

In its sample, this clonotype was seen many times. The V gene is TRBV6-2 or TRBV6-3, the J gene TRBJ1-5, with a tentative D call TRBD1 (6 bases). Germline V gives CDR1 MNHEY, CDR2 SVGEGT. The CDR3 loop spans 14 amino acids. Deletions cut 3 bases from V and 7 bases from J, with 13 bases between. DNA of the CDR3: TGTGCCAGCAGTTATTCTACAGGGAAACAGCCCCAGCATTTT. Amino acids: CASSYSTGKQPQHF.

J is TRBJ2-1 and V is TRBV20-1, with 10 bases fitting TRBD2. V lost 5 bases to trimming and J lost 4 bases; unmatched junction nucleotides: 8. Per germline, CDR1 DFQATT and CDR2 SNEGSKA (reference sequence). The CDR3 contains 15 residues. The DNA for the CDR3 is TGCAGTGCTTTAGCGGCTAGCGGGGGTTACAATGAGCAGTTCTTC. Its translation: CSALAASGGYNEQFF.

In this sample, this clonotype turned up a few times. This chain links TRBV5-1 with TRBJ1-4; possibly TRBD1 for D (5 bases). V was shortened by 4 bases and J by 3 bases, with 13 bases between the two germline ends. This CDR3 is 15 amino acids long. Germline V CDR1 and CDR2: SGHRS, YFSETQ. This CDR3 is CASSGGTASNEKLFF. CDR3 in DNA: TGCGCCAGCAGCGGAGGGACGGCCTCTAATGAAAAACTGTTTTTT.

The chain joins TRBV7-9 to TRBJ2-2; D not certain. Germline assignment: CDR1 SEHNR and CDR2 FQNEAQ (reference sequence). Trimming pared 5 bases from V and 6 bases from J, leaving 13 bases between. The CDR3 extends over 14 amino acids. The CDR3 region is CASSPLIDAGELFF. In nucleotides, the CDR3 is TGTGCCAGCAGCCCCCTGATCGACGCCGGGGAGCTGTTTTTT.

This chain links TRBV7-8 with TRBJ1-1; no clear D gene. The germline CDR1 and CDR2 sequences are SGHVS and FQNEAQ. The CDR3 runs to 14 residues. The germline V and J ends were trimmed by 7 bases and 3 bases, with 15 bases remaining between them. CDR3 in DNA: TGTGCCAGCAAAAACGGGCAGCCCTACACTGAAGCTTTCTTT. It specifies CASKNGQPYTEAFF.

The chain recombines TRBV7-2 with TRBJ2-5; perhaps D is TRBD1 or TRBD2 (5 bases each). Germline CDR1 and CDR2: SGHTA and FQGNSA. Deletions cut 0 bases from V and 2 bases from J, with 10 bases between. The length of the CDR3 is 15 residues. This CDR3 is CASSLARGTQETQYF. DNA for the CDR3: TGTGCCAGCAGCTTAGCGAGGGGAACTCAAGAGACCCAGTACTTC.

V gene TRBV12-3 or TRBV12-4 combines with J gene TRBJ2-5; possible D gene TRBD1, 5 bases. Deletions cut 6 bases from V and 7 bases from J, with 12 bases between. The CDR3 runs 12 residues. Here the CDR3 DNA reads TGTGCCAGCAGGCAGCAGGGTGGGACCCAGTACTTC. It codes for CASRQQGGTQYF.

Only a few counts were recorded for this clonotype. The chain recombines TRBV28 with TRBJ2-7; D possibly corresponds to TRBD1 (8 bases). V was clipped by 5 bases and J by 4 bases, with 21 bases between them. Germline-derived CDR1 and CDR2 are MDHEN and SYDVKM. This CDR3 region has 16 residues. The CDR3 DNA reads TGTGCCAGCAGTCCTGGGCGGGGGACAGGATTATACGAGCAGTACTTC. Amino acid sequence: CASSPGRGTGLYEQYF.

The J gene is TRBJ1-1, the V gene TRBV4-2, with D perhaps matching TRBD1 (5 bases). The CDR3 runs to 15 residues. The germline V and J ends were trimmed by 0 bases and 1 base, with 9 bases remaining between them. In germline, CDR1 is LGHNA, CDR2 YNFKEQ. The DNA for the CDR3 is TGTGCCAGCAGCCAAGACCCGGGACGGAACACTGAAGCTTTCTTT. Amino acids: CASSQDPGRNTEAFF.

This clonotype was picked up a small number of times. The chain is built from TRBV5-1 and TRBJ2-1, with D perhaps matching TRBD2 (5 bases). This CDR3 has 15 amino acids. The V and J ends lost 6 bases and 1 base respectively, with 14 bases between them. Germline assignment: CDR1 SGHRS and CDR2 YFSETQ. This CDR3 reads CASTPDSTSYNEQFF. CDR3 nucleotides: TGCGCCAGCACCCCGGACTCAACATCCTACAATGAGCAGTTCTTC.

This clonotype was seen only a few times. The CDR3 DNA sequence: TGTGCCAGCAGCCGAAGTTCGGGCGGTACCTATGAGCAGTTCTTC. Amino acids: CASSRSSGGTYEQFF. The V and J genes are TRBV3-1 and TRBJ2-1; D unresolved. The V end lost 4 bases, the J end lost 8 bases, and 18 bases lay between the germline ends. Per germline, CDR1 LGHDT and CDR2 YNNKEL (reference sequence). CDR3 length: 15 amino acids.

This clonotype was counted between two and nine times. This rearrangement joins TRBV12-3 or TRBV12-4 to TRBJ2-3, with TRBD1 matching 9 bases. This CDR3 comprises 15 residues. Trimming took 5 bases from V and 5 from J; bases not matched to a gene: 8. The CDR3 sequence is CASSPRTGAGDTQYF. The CDR3 DNA sequence: TGTGCCAGCAGTCCGCGGACAGGGGCTGGAGATACGCAGTATTTT.

The chain combines TRBV7-9 with TRBJ1-2; D remains unclear. The length of the CDR3 is 13 residues. V lost 0 bases to trimming and J lost 1 base, with 3 bases between them. The germline V gene has CDR1 SEHNR and CDR2 FQNEAQ (reference sequence). The CDR3 DNA follows: TGTGCCAGCAGCTTAGCCATTAACTATGGCTACACCTTC. Residues: CASSLAINYGYTF.